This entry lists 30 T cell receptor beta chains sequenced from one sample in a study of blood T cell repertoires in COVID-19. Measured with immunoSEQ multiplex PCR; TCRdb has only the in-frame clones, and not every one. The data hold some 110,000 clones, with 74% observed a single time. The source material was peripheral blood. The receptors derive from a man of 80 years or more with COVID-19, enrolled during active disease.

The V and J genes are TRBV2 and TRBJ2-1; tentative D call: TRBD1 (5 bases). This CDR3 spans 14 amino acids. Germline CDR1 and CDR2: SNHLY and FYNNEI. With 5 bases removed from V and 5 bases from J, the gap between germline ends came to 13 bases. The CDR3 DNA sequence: TGTGCCAGCAGTCGTGACAGAATCAACAATGAGCAGTTCTTC. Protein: CASSRDRINNEQFF.

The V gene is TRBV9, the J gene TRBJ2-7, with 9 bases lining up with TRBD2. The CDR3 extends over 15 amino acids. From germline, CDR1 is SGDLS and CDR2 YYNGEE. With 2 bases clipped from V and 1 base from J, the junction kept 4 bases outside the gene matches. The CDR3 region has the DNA TGTGCCAGCAGCGTGGGCGGGAGGGGGTCCTACGAGCAGTACTTC. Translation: CASSVGGRGSYEQYF.

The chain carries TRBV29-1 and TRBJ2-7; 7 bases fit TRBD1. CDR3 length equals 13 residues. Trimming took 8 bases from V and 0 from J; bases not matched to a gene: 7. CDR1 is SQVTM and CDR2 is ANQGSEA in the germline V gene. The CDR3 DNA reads TGCAGCACAAGACAGGGACCCTCCTACGAGCAGTACTTC. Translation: CSTRQGPSYEQYF.

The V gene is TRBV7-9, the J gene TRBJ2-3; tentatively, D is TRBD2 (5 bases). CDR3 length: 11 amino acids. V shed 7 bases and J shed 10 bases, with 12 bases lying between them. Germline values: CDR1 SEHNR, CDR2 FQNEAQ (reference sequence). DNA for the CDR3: TGTGCCAGCAACGCCGCCGGGGCGCAGTATTTT. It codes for CASNAAGAQYF.

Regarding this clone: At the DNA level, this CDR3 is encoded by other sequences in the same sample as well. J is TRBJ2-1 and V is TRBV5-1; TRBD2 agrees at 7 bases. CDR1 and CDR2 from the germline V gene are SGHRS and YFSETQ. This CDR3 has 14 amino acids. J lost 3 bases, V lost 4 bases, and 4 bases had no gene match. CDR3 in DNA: TGCGCCAGCAGCACCGGACTAGTCTACAATGAGCAGTTCTTC. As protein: CASSTGLVYNEQFF.

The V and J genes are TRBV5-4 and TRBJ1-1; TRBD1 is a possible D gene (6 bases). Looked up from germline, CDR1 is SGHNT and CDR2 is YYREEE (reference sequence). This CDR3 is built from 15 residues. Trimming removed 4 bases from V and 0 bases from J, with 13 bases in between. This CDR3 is CASSTGQLMNTEAFF. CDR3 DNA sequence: TGTGCCAGCAGCACCGGACAGCTTATGAACACTGAAGCTTTCTTT.

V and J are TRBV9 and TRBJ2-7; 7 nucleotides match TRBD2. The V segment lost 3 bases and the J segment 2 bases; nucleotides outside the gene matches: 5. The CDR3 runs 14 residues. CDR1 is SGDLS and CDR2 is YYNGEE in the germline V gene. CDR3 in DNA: TGTGCCAGCAGCGCGGGACTACAAACCTACGAGCAGTACTTC. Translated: CASSAGLQTYEQYF.

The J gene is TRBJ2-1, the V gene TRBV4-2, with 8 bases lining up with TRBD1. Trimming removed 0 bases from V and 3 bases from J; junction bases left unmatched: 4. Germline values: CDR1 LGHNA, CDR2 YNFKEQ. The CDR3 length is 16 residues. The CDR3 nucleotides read TGTGCCAGCAGCCAAGAGCCGGACAGGGTCTACAATGAGCAGTTCTTC. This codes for CASSQEPDRVYNEQFF.

Written as DNA, the CDR3 is TGTGCCAGCAGGCTAGCGGGAGGTGGAACAGATACGCAGTATTTT. Its protein product is CASRLAGGGTDTQYF. V gene TRBV28 combines with J gene TRBJ2-3, with TRBD2 matching over 11 bases. The CDR3 totals 15 residues. With V trimmed by 6 bases and J by 3 bases, 5 bases remained unmatched. Per the germline V gene, CDR1 is MDHEN and CDR2 is SYDVKM.

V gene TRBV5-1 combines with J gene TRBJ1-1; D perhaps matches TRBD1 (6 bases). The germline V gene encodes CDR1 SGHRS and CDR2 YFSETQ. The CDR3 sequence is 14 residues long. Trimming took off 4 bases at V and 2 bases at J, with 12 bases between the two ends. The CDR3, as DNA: TGCGCCAGCAGCCAACAGGGTTCAAACACTGAAGCTTTCTTT. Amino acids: CASSQQGSNTEAFF.

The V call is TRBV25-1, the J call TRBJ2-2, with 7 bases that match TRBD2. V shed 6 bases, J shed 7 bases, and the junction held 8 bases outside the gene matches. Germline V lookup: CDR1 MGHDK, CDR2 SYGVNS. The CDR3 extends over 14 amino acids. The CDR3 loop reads CASRGSGLNGELFF. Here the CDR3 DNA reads TGTGCCAGCAGGGGTAGCGGGTTGAACGGGGAGCTGTTTTTT. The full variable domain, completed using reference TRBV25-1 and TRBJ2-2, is EADIYQTPRYLVIGTGKKITLECSQTMGHDKMYWYQQDPGMELHLIHYSYGVNSTEKGDLSSESTVSRIRTEHFPLTLESARPSHTSQYLCASRGSGLNGELFFGEGSRLTVL.

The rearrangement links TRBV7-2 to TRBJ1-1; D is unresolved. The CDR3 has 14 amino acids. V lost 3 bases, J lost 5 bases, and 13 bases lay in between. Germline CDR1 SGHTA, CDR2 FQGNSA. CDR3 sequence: CASSFYGVGTEAFF. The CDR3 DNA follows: TGTGCCAGCAGCTTTTACGGGGTAGGGACTGAAGCTTTCTTT. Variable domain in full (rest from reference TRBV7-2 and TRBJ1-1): GAGVSQSPSNKVTEKGKDVELRCDPISGHTALYWYRQSLGQGLEFLIYFQGNSAPDKSGLPSDRFSAERTGGSVSTLTIQRTQQEDSAVYLCASSFYGVGTEAFFGQGTRLTVV.

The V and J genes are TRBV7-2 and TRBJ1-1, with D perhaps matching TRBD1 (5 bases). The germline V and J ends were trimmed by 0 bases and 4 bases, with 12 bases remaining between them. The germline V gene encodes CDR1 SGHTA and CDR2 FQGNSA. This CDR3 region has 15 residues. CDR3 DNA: TGTGCCAGCAGCTTAGCTAGCGGGACGGGCACTGAAGCTTTCTTT. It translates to CASSLASGTGTEAFF.

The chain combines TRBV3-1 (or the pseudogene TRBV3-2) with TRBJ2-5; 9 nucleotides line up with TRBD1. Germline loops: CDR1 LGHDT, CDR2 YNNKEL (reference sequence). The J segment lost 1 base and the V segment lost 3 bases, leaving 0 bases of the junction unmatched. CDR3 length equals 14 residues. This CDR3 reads CASSQTGGQETQYF. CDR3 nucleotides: TGTGCCAGCAGCCAGACAGGGGGCCAAGAGACCCAGTACTTC.

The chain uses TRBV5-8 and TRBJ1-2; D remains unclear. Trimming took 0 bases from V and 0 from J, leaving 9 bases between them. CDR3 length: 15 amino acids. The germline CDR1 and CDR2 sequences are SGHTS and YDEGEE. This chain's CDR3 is CASSLVGRTNYGYTF. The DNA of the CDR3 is TGTGCCAGCAGCTTGGTCGGGAGAACTAACTATGGCTACACCTTC.

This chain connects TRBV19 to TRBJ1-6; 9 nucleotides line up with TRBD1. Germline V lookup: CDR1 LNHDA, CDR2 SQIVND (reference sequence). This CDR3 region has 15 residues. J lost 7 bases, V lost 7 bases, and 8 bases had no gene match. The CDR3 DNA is TGTGCCAGTACCCTATCCGGACAGGGGAATTCACCCCTCCACTTT. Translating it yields CASTLSGQGNSPLHF.

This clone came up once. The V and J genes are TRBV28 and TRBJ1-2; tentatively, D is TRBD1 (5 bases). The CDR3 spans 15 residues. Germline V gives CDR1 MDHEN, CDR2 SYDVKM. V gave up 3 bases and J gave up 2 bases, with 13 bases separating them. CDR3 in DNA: TGTGCCAGCAGTTTGGGTGGGGGAGGAAACTATGGCTACACCTTC. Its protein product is CASSLGGGGNYGYTF.

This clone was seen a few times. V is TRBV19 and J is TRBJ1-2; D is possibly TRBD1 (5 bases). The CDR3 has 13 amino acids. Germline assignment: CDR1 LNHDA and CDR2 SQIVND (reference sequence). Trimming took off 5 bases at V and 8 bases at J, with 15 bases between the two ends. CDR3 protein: CASSLSGGKGYTF. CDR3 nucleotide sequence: TGTGCCAGTAGTCTTTCGGGGGGGAAAGGCTACACCTTC.

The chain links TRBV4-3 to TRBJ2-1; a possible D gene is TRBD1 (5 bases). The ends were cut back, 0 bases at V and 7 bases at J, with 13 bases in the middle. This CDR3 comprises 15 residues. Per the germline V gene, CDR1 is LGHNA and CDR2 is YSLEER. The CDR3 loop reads CASSQDTAAGNEQFF. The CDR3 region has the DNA TGCGCCAGCAGCCAAGACACAGCCGCAGGGAATGAGCAGTTCTTC.

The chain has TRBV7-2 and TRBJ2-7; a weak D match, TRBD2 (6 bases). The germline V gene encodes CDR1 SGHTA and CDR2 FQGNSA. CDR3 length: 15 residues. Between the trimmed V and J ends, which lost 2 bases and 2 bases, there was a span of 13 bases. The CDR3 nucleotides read TGTGCCAGCAGCTTACAGGAAGCGGGTCCCTACGAGCAGTACTTC. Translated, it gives CASSLQEAGPYEQYF.

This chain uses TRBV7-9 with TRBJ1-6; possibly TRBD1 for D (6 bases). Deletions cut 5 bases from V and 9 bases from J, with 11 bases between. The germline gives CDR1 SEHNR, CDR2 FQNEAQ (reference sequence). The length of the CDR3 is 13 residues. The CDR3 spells CASSVEGGSPLHF. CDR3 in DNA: TGTGCCAGCAGCGTCGAAGGGGGTTCACCCCTCCACTTT.

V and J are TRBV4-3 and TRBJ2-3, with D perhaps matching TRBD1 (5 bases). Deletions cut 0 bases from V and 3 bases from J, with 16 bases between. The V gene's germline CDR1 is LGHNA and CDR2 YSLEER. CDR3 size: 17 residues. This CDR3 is CASSQDGASLGTDTQYF. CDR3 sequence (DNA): TGCGCCAGCAGCCAAGATGGGGCCTCCCTTGGGACAGATACGCAGTATTTT.

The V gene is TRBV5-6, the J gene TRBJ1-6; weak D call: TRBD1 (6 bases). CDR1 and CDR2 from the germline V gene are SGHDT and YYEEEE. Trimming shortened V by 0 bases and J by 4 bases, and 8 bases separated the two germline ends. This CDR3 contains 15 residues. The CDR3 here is CASSLEGGYNSPLHF. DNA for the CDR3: TGTGCCAGCAGCTTGGAGGGGGGGTATAATTCACCCCTCCACTTT.

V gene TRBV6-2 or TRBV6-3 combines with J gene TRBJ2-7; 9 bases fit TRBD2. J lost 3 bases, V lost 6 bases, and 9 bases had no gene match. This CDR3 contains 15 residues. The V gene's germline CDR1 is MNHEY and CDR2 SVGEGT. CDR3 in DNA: TGTGCCAGCAGGCCTTCTAGCGGGAAGAGCTACGAGCAGTACTTC. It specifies CASRPSSGKSYEQYF.

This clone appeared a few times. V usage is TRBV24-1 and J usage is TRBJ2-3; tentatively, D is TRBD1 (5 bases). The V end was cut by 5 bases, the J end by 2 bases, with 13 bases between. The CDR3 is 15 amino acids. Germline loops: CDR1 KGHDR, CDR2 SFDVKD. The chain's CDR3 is CATSAQTEITDTQYF. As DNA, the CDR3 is TGTGCCACCAGTGCCCAGACAGAGATCACAGATACGCAGTATTTT.

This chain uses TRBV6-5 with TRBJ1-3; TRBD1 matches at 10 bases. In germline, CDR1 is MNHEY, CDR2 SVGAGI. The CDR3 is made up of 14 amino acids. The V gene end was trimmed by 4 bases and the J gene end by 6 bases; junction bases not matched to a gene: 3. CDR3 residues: CASSWTGGENTIYF. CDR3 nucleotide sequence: TGTGCCAGCAGTTGGACAGGGGGAGAAAACACCATATATTTT.

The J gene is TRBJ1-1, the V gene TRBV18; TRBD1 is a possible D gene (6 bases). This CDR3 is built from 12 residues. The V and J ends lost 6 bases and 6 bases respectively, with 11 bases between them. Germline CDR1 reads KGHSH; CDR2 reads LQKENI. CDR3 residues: CASSNREPEAFF. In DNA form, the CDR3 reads TGTGCCAGCTCTAACAGGGAACCTGAAGCTTTCTTT.

CDR3 nucleotide sequence: TGCAGCGTACCCGGGACTAGCATCAATGAGCAGTTCTTC. Translation: CSVPGTSINEQFF. V usage is TRBV29-1 and J usage is TRBJ2-1, with 9 bases identical to TRBD2. From germline, CDR1 is SQVTM and CDR2 ANQGSEA. The junction had 6 bases not matched to a gene; V was cut back by 6 bases and J by 6 bases. The CDR3 is 13 residues long.

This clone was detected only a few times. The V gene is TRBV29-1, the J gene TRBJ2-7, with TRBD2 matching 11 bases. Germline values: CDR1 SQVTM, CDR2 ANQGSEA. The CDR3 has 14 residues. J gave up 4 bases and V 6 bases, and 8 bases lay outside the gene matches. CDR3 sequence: CSVRLAGGWYEQYF. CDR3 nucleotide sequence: TGCAGCGTCCGCTTAGCGGGAGGGTGGTACGAGCAGTACTTC.

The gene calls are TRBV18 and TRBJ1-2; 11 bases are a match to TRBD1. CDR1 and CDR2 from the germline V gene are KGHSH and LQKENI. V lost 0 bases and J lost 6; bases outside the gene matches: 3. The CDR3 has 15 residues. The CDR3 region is CASSPPDRGRDGYTF. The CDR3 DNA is TGTGCCAGCTCACCACCGGACAGGGGGCGCGATGGCTACACCTTC.